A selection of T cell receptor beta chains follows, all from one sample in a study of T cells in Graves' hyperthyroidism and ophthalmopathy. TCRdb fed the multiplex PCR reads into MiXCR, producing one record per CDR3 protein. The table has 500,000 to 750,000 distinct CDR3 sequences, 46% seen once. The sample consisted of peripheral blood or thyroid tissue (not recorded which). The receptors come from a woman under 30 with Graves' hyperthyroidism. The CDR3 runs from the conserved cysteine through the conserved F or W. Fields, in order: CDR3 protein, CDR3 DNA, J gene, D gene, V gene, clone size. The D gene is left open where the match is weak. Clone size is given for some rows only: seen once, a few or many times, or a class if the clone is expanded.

CASSLRAIVGVSDEKLFF | TGTGCCAGTAGCCTGAGGGCTATTGTGGGTGTTTCGGATGAAAAACTGTTTTTT | TRBJ1-4 | . | TRBV19 | few
CAISGLAANYEQFF | TGTGCCATCAGTGGACTAGCGGCGAACTACGAGCAGTTCTTC | TRBJ2-1 | TRBD2 | TRBV10-3 | .
CASSQDIRGKKSPLHF | TGTGCCAGCAGCCAAGATATCCGTGGAAAAAAGTCACCCCTCCACTTT | TRBJ1-6 | . | TRBV3-1 | .
CASSLGIDGLSEKLFF | TGTGCCAGCAGCTTGGGAATTGACGGACTTAGCGAAAAACTGTTTTTT | TRBJ1-4 | . | TRBV5-6 | many
CSVEEVGRGVRGQYF | TGCAGCGTTGAAGAGGTGGGCAGGGGGGTACGGGGGCAGTACTTC | TRBJ2-7 | . | TRBV29-1 | .
CASSQESGGGYGYTF | TGTGCCAGCAGTCAAGAATCAGGGGGCGGCTATGGCTACACCTTC | TRBJ1-2 | TRBD1 | TRBV6-4 | many
CASTGQGNTIYF | TGTGCCAGCACCGGACAGGGAAACACCATATATTTT | TRBJ1-3 | . | TRBV2 | .
CASNLPSRSEQYF | TGTGCCAGCAACCTACCTTCCCGCTCCGAGCAGTACTTC | TRBJ2-7 | . | TRBV11-2 | many
CSVEGGTGGNEQFF | TGCAGCGTTGAAGGTGGGACAGGAGGCAATGAGCAGTTCTTC | TRBJ2-1 | TRBD1 | TRBV29-1 | few
CASSPRRGGSSGELFF | TGCGCCAGCAGCCCTCGTCGAGGCGGGAGCTCCGGGGAGCTGTTTTTT | TRBJ2-2 | TRBD2 | TRBV4-1 | few
CASSLTLRGLSSYEQYF | TGTGCCAGCAGCTTGACCCTCAGGGGTCTGAGCTCCTACGAGCAGTACTTC | TRBJ2-7 | . | TRBV5-6 | many
CSVQRRNTEAFF | TGCAGCGTTCAGCGGAGGAACACTGAAGCTTTCTTT | TRBJ1-1 | . | TRBV29-1 | .
CATSDLGQGEDTGELFF | TGTGCCACCAGTGACCTCGGACAGGGGGAGGACACCGGGGAGCTGTTTTTT | TRBJ2-2 | TRBD1 | TRBV24-1 | many
CASSSVHGAAYTF | TGTGCCAGCAGCTCAGTACATGGGGCAGCCTACACCTTC | TRBJ1-2 | . | TRBV7-9 | .